Listed here are 32 T cell receptor beta chains from one sample, sequenced in a study of cytomegalovirus exposure and HLA in healthy donors. The PCR was carried out with 60 Vbeta primers and 13 Jbeta primers. Method: immunoSEQ multiplex PCR; TCRdb's copy keeps in-frame clones and lacks some. The sample includes under 200,000 clones, around 75% of them seen just once. The sample was PBMCs. These receptors came from a man aged 18 to 35 in good health and CMV-seronegative.

The rearrangement uses TRBV12-5 and TRBJ2-7; 7 nucleotides align to TRBD1. Germline CDR1 reads LGHNT; CDR2 reads FRNRAP. J lost 3 bases, V lost 8 bases, and 7 bases had no gene match. The length of the CDR3 is 13 residues. In nucleotides, the CDR3 is TGTGCTAGTACCACAGGGGTCCTCTACGAGCAGTACTTC. It codes for CASTTGVLYEQYF.

This chain uses TRBV5-1 with TRBJ1-1; possibly TRBD1 for D (5 bases). CDR1 and CDR2 from the germline V gene are SGHRS and YFSETQ. This CDR3 has 14 residues. V was pared by 2 bases and J by 3 bases, with 11 bases between. CDR3 protein: CASSLGAGDTEAFF. Here the CDR3 DNA reads TGCGCCAGCAGCTTAGGGGCGGGAGACACTGAAGCTTTCTTT. Based on the CDR3 plus reference TRBV5-1 and TRBJ1-1, the full variable domain is KAGVTQTPRYLIKTRGQQVTLSCSPISGHRSVSWYQQTPGQGLQFLFEYFSETQRNKGNFPGRFSGRQFSNSRSEMNVSTLELGDSALYLCASSLGAGDTEAFFGQGTRLTVV.

This chain joins TRBV28 and TRBJ1-2; TRBD1 matches 7 bases. Germline values: CDR1 MDHEN, CDR2 SYDVKM. V lost 4 bases, J lost 4 bases, and 12 bases stayed unmatched. The CDR3 is 16 residues long. In DNA form, the CDR3 reads TGTGCCAGCAGTTCCCTATACCGGACAGGCCCCTATGGCTACACCTTC. Translated: CASSSLYRTGPYGYTF.

The V call is TRBV5-8, the J call TRBJ2-1, with 8 positions matching TRBD2. The CDR3 runs 15 residues. V shed 0 bases, J shed 7 bases, and the junction held 6 bases outside the gene matches. CDR1 is SGHTS and CDR2 is YDEGEE in the germline V gene. The CDR3 protein is CASSLGASGLNEQFF. CDR3 nucleotide sequence: TGTGCCAGCAGCTTGGGGGCTAGCGGGCTGAATGAGCAGTTCTTC. Filled out from reference TRBV5-8 and TRBJ2-1, the complete variable domain reads EAGVTQSPTHLIKTRGQQATLRCSPISGHTSVYWYQQALGLGLQFLLWYDEGEERNRGNFPPRFSGRQFPNYSSELNVNALELEDSALYLCASSLGASGLNEQFFGPGTRLTVL.

This rearrangement joins TRBV30 to TRBJ2-1; D is unclear. Germline V gives CDR1 GTSNPN, CDR2 SVGIG (reference sequence). V lost 3 bases and J lost 0, with 9 bases in between. This CDR3 is built from 14 residues. DNA for the CDR3: TGTGCCTGGAGGGGCCCGGCCTCCTACAATGAGCAGTTCTTC. This sequence encodes CAWRGPASYNEQFF. The whole variable domain, remainder taken from reference TRBV30 and TRBJ2-1, is SQTIHQWPATLVQPVGSPLSLECTVEGTSNPNLYWYRQAAGRGLQLLFYSVGIGQISSEVPQNLSASRPQDRQFILSSKKLLLSDSGFYLCAWRGPASYNEQFFGPGTRLTVL.

The chain carries TRBV2 and TRBJ2-2; 7 bases are shared with TRBD1. Trimming at V came to 6 bases and at J to 5 bases, leaving 6 bases not matched to a gene. In germline, CDR1 is SNHLY, CDR2 FYNNEI. The CDR3 is made up of 14 amino acids. CDR3 sequence: CASRRGLGTGELFF. In DNA, the CDR3 is TGTGCCAGCAGGAGGGGGCTTGGTACCGGGGAGCTGTTTTTT.

The chain links TRBV5-6 to TRBJ2-5; TRBD2 agrees at 9 bases. The last part of the DNA fits TRBJ2-7 better; the J call may be wrong. Germline V gene sequence: CDR1 SGHDT, CDR2 YYEEEE. The CDR3 length is 15 residues. In DNA, the CDR3 is TGTGCCAGCAGCTTGGTCGGCGGGAGGGCTTACGAGCAGTACTTC. Its protein is CASSLVGGRAYEQYF.

The J gene is TRBJ1-2, the V gene TRBV25-1; weak D call: TRBD1 (6 bases). The CDR3 sequence is 16 residues long. Trimming removed 1 base at V and 5 bases at J, with 17 bases between. Germline V gene sequence: CDR1 MGHDK, CDR2 SYGVNS. This CDR3 reads CASSEFTGPRGYGYTF. The CDR3 nucleotides are TGTGCCAGCAGTGAATTTACAGGTCCTAGGGGGTATGGCTACACCTTC.

This clone has more than one count but fewer than ten. The chain uses TRBV27 and TRBJ1-2; the D is unclear. This CDR3 contains 12 residues. The germline V gene encodes CDR1 MNHEY and CDR2 SMNVEV (reference sequence). Deletions cut 8 bases from V and 5 bases from J, with 12 bases between. The CDR3 DNA reads TGTGCCAGCGGCCTCACCCTTTATGGCTACACCTTC. It yields the protein CASGLTLYGYTF.

Only one count was recorded for this clone. This chain joins TRBV5-1 and TRBJ2-1; 8 bases align to TRBD1. This CDR3 has 15 amino acids. V trimming: 2 bases; J trimming: 4 bases; junction bases outside the gene matches: 5. The germline gives CDR1 SGHRS, CDR2 YFSETQ. CDR3 in amino acids: CASSFGQGGYNEQFF. In DNA, the CDR3 is TGCGCCAGCAGCTTCGGACAGGGTGGTTACAATGAGCAGTTCTTC.

This clone has more than one count but fewer than ten. This sequence joins TRBV7-9 and TRBJ2-3; D unresolved. The V gene's germline CDR1 is SEHNR and CDR2 FQNEAQ (reference sequence). The CDR3 is made up of 12 amino acids. The V end was cut by 5 bases, the J end by 4 bases, with 7 bases between. The CDR3 loop is CASSETSDTQYF. CDR3 DNA: TGTGCCAGCAGCGAAACATCAGATACGCAGTATTTT. The complete variable domain, with remaining parts taken from reference TRBV7-9 and TRBJ2-3, reads DTGVSQNPRHKITKRGQNVTFRCDPISEHNRLYWYRQTLGQGPEFLTYFQNEAQLEKSRLLSDRFSAERPKGSFSTLEIQRTEQGDSAMYLCASSETSDTQYFGPGTRLTVL.

The chain links TRBV27 to TRBJ1-1; tentative D call: TRBD1 (5 bases). This CDR3 has 14 residues. CDR1 is MNHEY, CDR2 SMNVEV, per germline (reference sequence). V was cut by 8 bases and J by 1 base, with 14 bases left in between. The CDR3 DNA reads TGTGCCAGCCAAATACACAGGACGAACACTGAAGCTTTCTTT. This translates into CASQIHRTNTEAFF.

The chain is built from TRBV30 and TRBJ1-4, with unresolved D. The ends were cut back, 3 bases at V and 0 bases at J, with 8 bases in the middle. CDR1 and CDR2 from the germline V gene are GTSNPN and SVGIG (reference sequence). The CDR3 contains 14 residues. For the CDR3, the DNA is TGTGCCTGGAGCGGCGGGGCAACTAATGAAAAACTGTTTTTT. As protein: CAWSGGATNEKLFF. The full variable domain, completed using reference TRBV30 and TRBJ1-4, is SQTIHQWPATLVQPVGSPLSLECTVEGTSNPNLYWYRQAAGRGLQLLFYSVGIGQISSEVPQNLSASRPQDRQFILSSKKLLLSDSGFYLCAWSGGATNEKLFFGSGTQLSVL.

V and J are TRBV29-1 and TRBJ2-3, with 9 bases lining up with TRBD1. Germline V CDR1 and CDR2: SQVTM, ANQGSEA. The CDR3 has 15 residues. Trimming at V came to 4 bases and at J to 2 bases, leaving 7 bases not matched to a gene. The CDR3 reads CSVGPGTGPTDTQYF. The CDR3 nucleotides are TGCAGCGTTGGCCCCGGGACAGGGCCCACAGATACGCAGTATTTT.

This chain links TRBV28 with TRBJ1-1, with D perhaps matching TRBD1 (5 bases). CDR1 MDHEN and CDR2 SYDVKM come from the germline V gene. With 6 bases removed from V and 1 base from J, the gap between germline ends came to 15 bases. The CDR3 runs to 15 residues. CDR3 nucleotides: TGTGCCAGCAGACCTCAGACAGCCCCGAACACTGAAGCTTTCTTT. Translation gives CASRPQTAPNTEAFF.

The rearrangement uses TRBV4-3 and TRBJ1-5, with a possible D match to TRBD1 (5 bases). Germline CDR1 is LGHNA and CDR2 is YSLEER. This CDR3 has 14 residues. V gave up 0 bases and J gave up 5 bases, with 8 bases separating them. CDR3 coding DNA: TGCGCCAGCAGCCAAGATCTAGGGGATCAGCCCCAGCATTTT. This gives the protein CASSQDLGDQPQHF.

V is TRBV27 and J is TRBJ2-7; 8 bases map to TRBD2. Per the germline V gene, CDR1 is MNHEY and CDR2 is SMNVEV (reference sequence). The CDR3 is 16 residues long. J lost 3 bases, V lost 0 bases, and 7 bases had no gene match. CDR3 region: CASSLSSSGLYYEQYF. The CDR3 nucleotides are TGTGCCAGCAGTTTATCGTCTAGCGGGCTATACTACGAGCAGTACTTC.

The CDR3 DNA reads TGTGCCAGCAGTTACTCCGCGGGCCTGAACACTGAAGCTTTCTTT. As protein: CASSYSAGLNTEAFF. V gene TRBV6-5 combines with J gene TRBJ1-1; D ambiguous. Germline-derived CDR1 and CDR2 are MNHEY and SVGAGI. Trimming removed 0 bases from V and 0 bases from J, with 8 bases in between. The CDR3 loop spans 15 amino acids.

The chain joins TRBV9 to TRBJ2-1; 15 nucleotides agree with TRBD2. Per germline, CDR1 SGDLS and CDR2 YYNGEE. V lost 4 bases and J lost 7; bases outside the gene matches: 9. The CDR3 runs to 17 residues. Here the CDR3 reads CASSLGLAGGGGNEQFF. The CDR3 DNA follows: TGTGCCAGCAGCCTGGGACTAGCGGGAGGAGGTGGGAATGAGCAGTTCTTC.

The genes are TRBV10-3 and TRBJ1-4, with D possibly being TRBD1 (6 bases). The CDR3 covers 16 residues. Germline V gene sequence: CDR1 ENHRY, CDR2 SYGVKD. The V gene lost 4 bases and the J gene lost 3 bases, with 15 bases spanning the gap. CDR3: CAISGEAGHANEKLFF. The CDR3 coding sequence is TGTGCCATCAGTGGCGAAGCGGGACACGCTAATGAAAAACTGTTTTTT.

The gene calls are TRBV4-3 and TRBJ2-3; D may be TRBD2 (6 bases). CDR1 and CDR2 (germline): LGHNA, YSLEER. The CDR3 runs 15 residues. Trimming took 4 bases from V and 4 from J, leaving 15 bases between them. The CDR3 region has the DNA TGCGCCAGCAGCCTTAGCGGCCTAGGACCAGATACGCAGTATTTT. Residues: CASSLSGLGPDTQYF.

The V gene is TRBV7-2, the J gene TRBJ2-7; 9 positions agree with TRBD2. The CDR3 has 16 amino acids. Germline values: CDR1 SGHTA, CDR2 FQGNSA. The V gene end was trimmed by 5 bases and the J gene end by 3 bases; junction bases not matched to a gene: 11. The CDR3: CASSLRGGRGSYEQYF. The DNA of the CDR3 is TGTGCCAGCAGCCTACGGGGCGGGAGGGGTAGCTACGAGCAGTACTTC.

This chain joins TRBV5-1 and TRBJ2-6, with unresolved D. Germline values: CDR1 SGHRS, CDR2 YFSETQ. The CDR3 contains 15 residues. V lost 0 bases, J lost 1 base, and 5 bases lay in between. Written as DNA, the CDR3 is TGCGCCAGCAGCTTGGGAGCTTCTGGGGCCAACGTCCTGACTTTC. Its translation: CASSLGASGANVLTF.

The CDR3 is CASSFFSSYNSPLHF. In nucleotides, the CDR3 is TGTGCCAGCAGCTTCTTCAGCTCCTATAATTCACCCCTCCACTTT. V usage is TRBV2 and J usage is TRBJ1-6; D uncertain. The CDR3 consists of 15 residues. In germline, CDR1 is SNHLY, CDR2 FYNNEI. Trimming removed 6 bases from V and 0 bases from J, with 9 bases in between.

This clone has just a few counts. The same CDR3 also results from other DNA sequences found in this sample. The V and J genes are TRBV19 and TRBJ2-3, with TRBD2 matching over 13 bases. Germline CDR1 reads LNHDA; CDR2 reads SQIVND (reference sequence). Losses at the gene ends were 7 bases for V and 0 bases for J; bases not matched to a gene: 19. The CDR3 extends over 21 amino acids. CDR3: CASKAPAGRPGLAGSTDTQYF. The CDR3 bases are TGTGCCAGTAAAGCCCCGGCGGGCCGCCCGGGACTAGCGGGGAGCACAGATACGCAGTATTTT.

The V gene is TRBV21-1, the J gene TRBJ2-3; the D call TRBD2 from the table was never checked on the DNA. TRBV21-1 is reported as a pseudogene. The CDR3 contains 17 residues. The CDR3 sequence: CASSKEKRGAKGDTQYF. The DNA of the CDR3 is TGTGCCAGCAGCAAAGAAAAGCGGGGGGCGAAGGGAGATACGCAGTATTTT.

V gene TRBV2 combines with J gene TRBJ1-3, with 7 positions matching TRBD1. J was trimmed by 8 bases and V by 5 bases; bases with no gene match: 9. This CDR3 spans 14 amino acids. Germline-derived CDR1 and CDR2 are SNHLY and FYNNEI. CDR3 DNA: TGTGCCAGCAGTCCCCAGGGGGGAAGGTACACCATATATTTT. Amino acid sequence: CASSPQGGRYTIYF.

The V gene is TRBV7-2, the J gene TRBJ2-1; perhaps TRBD1 as D (6 bases). Germline V gene lookup returns CDR1 SGHTA and CDR2 FQGNSA. The V end was cut by 0 bases, the J end by 3 bases, with 12 bases between. The CDR3 runs 16 residues. CDR3 in amino acids: CASSLARQGFYNEQFF. The CDR3 DNA sequence: TGTGCCAGCAGCTTAGCGAGGCAGGGGTTCTACAATGAGCAGTTCTTC. Full variable domain (outside the CDR3, taken from reference TRBV7-2 and TRBJ2-1): GAGVSQSPSNKVTEKGKDVELRCDPISGHTALYWYRQSLGQGLEFLIYFQGNSAPDKSGLPSDRFSAERTGGSVSTLTIQRTQQEDSAVYLCASSLARQGFYNEQFFGPGTRLTVL.

This clone appeared a few times. The V and J genes are TRBV18 and TRBJ2-2, with 7 nucleotides matching TRBD2. The CDR3 has 14 amino acids. V was pared by 3 bases and J by 7 bases, with 5 bases of the junction left unmatched. Germline V CDR1 and CDR2: KGHSH, LQKENI. CDR3: CASSPRGDRGELFF. CDR3 nucleotide sequence: TGTGCCAGCTCACCCCGGGGGGACCGCGGGGAGCTGTTTTTT. Combining the CDR3 with reference TRBV18 and TRBJ2-2 gives the whole variable domain NAGVMQNPRHLVRRRGQEARLRCSPMKGHSHVYWYRQLPEEGLKFMVYLQKENIIDESGMPKERFSAEFPKEGPSILRIQQVVRGDSAAYFCASSPRGDRGELFFGEGSRLTVL.

The chain carries TRBV28 and TRBJ2-3; the D gene is possibly TRBD1 (5 bases). The CDR3 consists of 16 residues. Germline V gene sequence: CDR1 MDHEN, CDR2 SYDVKM. V lost 5 bases and J lost 0, with 15 bases in between. CDR3 in DNA: TGTGCCAGCAGTCCAATAGACAGCACCAGCACAGATACGCAGTATTTT. Its translation: CASSPIDSTSTDTQYF.

This rearrangement joins TRBV5-6 to TRBJ1-5; weak D call: TRBD1 (5 bases). V was pared by 4 bases and J by 5 bases, with 13 bases between. Germline CDR1 and CDR2: SGHDT and YYEEEE. The CDR3 has 14 residues. The CDR3 loop reads CASSRTGTDQPQHF. CDR3 coding DNA: TGTGCCAGCAGCCGCACCGGGACTGATCAGCCCCAGCATTTT.

This chain connects TRBV30 to TRBJ1-1, with a tentative D call TRBD1 (5 bases). The germline gives CDR1 GTSNPN, CDR2 SVGIG (reference sequence). This CDR3 spans 13 amino acids. Trimming took 1 base from V and 0 from J, leaving 6 bases between them. The CDR3 region is CAWSAQVNTEAFF. Here the CDR3 DNA reads TGTGCCTGGAGTGCACAGGTGAACACTGAAGCTTTCTTT.